This is a list of T cell receptor beta chains from one sample in a study of blood T cell repertoires in COVID-19. Libraries were prepared by immunoSEQ multiplex PCR; TCRdb keeps only in-frame clonotypes and omits some of them. The sample records about 140,000 clones, roughly 80% being singletons. Sequencing was performed on peripheral blood. The receptors here all came from a woman older than 75 with acute or convalescent COVID-19. Both conserved end residues are part of each CDR3. The order of the fields is D gene, V gene, J gene, clone size, CDR3 protein, CDR3 DNA. A D gene is named only where the DNA matches it firmly. Some rows mark clone size as missing; the rest say once, few, many or name a class of expanded clone.

>TRBD1|TRBV11-2|TRBJ2-5|-
CASSSWDRAVRETQYF
TGTGCCAGCAGCTCGTGGGACAGGGCGGTTCGAGAGACCCAGTACTTC
>-|TRBV18|TRBJ1-2|-
CASSPPLEGVYGYTF
TGTGCCAGCTCACCACCGTTGGAGGGAGTCTATGGCTACACCTTC
>-|TRBV5-4|TRBJ2-5|-
CASSQQERTQYF
TGTGCCAGCAGCCAACAGGAGAGGACCCAGTACTTC
>-|TRBV3-1/TRBV3-2|TRBJ2-7|-
CASSLVGAGYEQYF
TGTGCCAGCAGCCTAGTGGGGGCGGGCTACGAGCAGTACTTC
>-|TRBV2|TRBJ1-2|-
CASRDDSSPNYGYTF
TGTGCCAGCAGGGATGACAGTTCCCCTAACTATGGCTACACCTTC
>-|TRBV5-1|TRBJ2-2|-
CASSSGGGNTGELFF
TGCGCCAGCAGCTCTGGAGGAGGGAACACCGGGGAGCTGTTTTTT
>-|TRBV2|TRBJ2-1|-
CAGWGRRDEQFF
TGTGCCGGCTGGGGGCGGCGGGATGAGCAGTTCTTC
>TRBD1|TRBV4-2|TRBJ1-2|-
CASSHRDREGYGYTF
TGTGCCAGCAGCCACCGGGACAGGGAAGGCTATGGCTACACCTTC
>TRBD1|TRBV24-1|TRBJ2-1|-
CATSSTTGTSSYNEQFF
TGTGCCACCAGTAGTACGACAGGGACGAGCTCCTACAATGAGCAGTTCTTC
>TRBD1|TRBV5-4|TRBJ2-1|-
CASSFTTGGVDEQFF
TGTGCCAGCAGCTTTACAACAGGGGGTGTGGATGAGCAGTTCTTC
>TRBD1|TRBV7-9|TRBJ2-7|-
CASSFGGTGGEQYF
TGTGCCAGCAGCTTTGGAGGTACAGGGGGGGAGCAGTACTTC
>TRBD1|TRBV7-2|TRBJ1-1|-
CASKEQQGLNTEAFF
TGTGCCAGCAAAGAACAACAGGGGTTGAACACTGAAGCTTTCTTT
>-|TRBV9|TRBJ2-3|-
CASSVAAAVSTDTQYF
TGTGCCAGCAGCGTAGCTGCGGCTGTTAGCACAGATACGCAGTATTTT
>-|TRBV11-2|TRBJ2-1|-
CASSSAGRGINEQFF
TGTGCCAGCAGCTCCGCGGGGCGGGGCATCAATGAGCAGTTCTTC
>-|TRBV7-6|TRBJ1-1|-
CASSTLELEAFF
TGTGCCAGCAGCACCCTTGAGTTAGAAGCTTTCTTT
>TRBD1|TRBV7-2|TRBJ2-1|few
CASTRQGAYNEQFF
TGTGCCAGCACAAGACAGGGAGCGTACAATGAGCAGTTCTTC
>-|TRBV7-9|TRBJ1-2|-
CASQRTDYGYTF
TGTGCCAGTCAACGGACAGACTATGGCTACACCTTC
>TRBD1|TRBV7-2|TRBJ1-3|-
CASSLKTGDGNTIYF
TGTGCCAGCAGCTTAAAGACAGGGGACGGAAACACCATATATTTT
>TRBD2|TRBV6-5|TRBJ2-3|-
CASRVTSGSTDTQYF
TGTGCCAGCAGGGTCACTAGCGGAAGCACAGATACGCAGTATTTT
>-|TRBV4-1|TRBJ1-3|-
CASSQSLLSTGRHGNTIYF
TGCGCCAGCAGCCAGTCATTGCTTAGTACAGGGCGGCATGGAAACACCATATATTTT
>-|TRBV2|TRBJ2-3|-
CASSGTLSTTSTDTQYF
TGTGCCAGCAGTGGAACCTTGTCGACAACTAGCACAGATACGCAGTATTTT
>TRBD1|TRBV28|TRBJ2-1|-
CATTAGTGRHEQFF
TGTGCCACTACGGCCGGGACAGGGCGGCATGAGCAGTTCTTC